Sequencing of this T cell receptor (beta chain) was carried out in a study of regulatory T cells in long-lasting Graves disease. This clonotype was found many times. V was clipped by 1 base and J by 3 bases, with 9 bases between them. The CDR3 is 14 residues long. The germline V gene encodes CDR1 SEHNR and CDR2 FQNEAQ (reference sequence). Time point described: newly diagnosed GD, antithyroid drugs for less than 3 months. Scientists built the TCR library using RNA that was extracted from PBMCs. Arm-PCR of CDR3 regions and iRepertoire HTBI primers were used to build TCR beta libraries. TCRdb re-derived calls from the multiplex PCR reads in MiXCR, one entry per CDR3 protein. The sample lists roughly 260,000 distinct CDR3 sequences, 18% occurring once. The same sample was also used in a study of T cells in Graves' hyperthyroidism and ophthalmopathy. As that report states: Researchers ran a first-round RT-PCR on the TCR CDR3 using the HTBI primer set.

Sequenced here: peripheral blood mononuclear cells (PBMCs), sampled at new diagnosis, from a patient treated with antithyroid drugs. This sequence was found in a woman aged 25 to 39 with Graves disease. The genes are TRBV7-9 and TRBJ1-1; D not certain. CDR3: CASSLGFGDTEAFF. The CDR3 DNA sequence: TGTGCCAGCAGCTTAGGGTTCGGCGACACTGAAGCTTTCTTT.